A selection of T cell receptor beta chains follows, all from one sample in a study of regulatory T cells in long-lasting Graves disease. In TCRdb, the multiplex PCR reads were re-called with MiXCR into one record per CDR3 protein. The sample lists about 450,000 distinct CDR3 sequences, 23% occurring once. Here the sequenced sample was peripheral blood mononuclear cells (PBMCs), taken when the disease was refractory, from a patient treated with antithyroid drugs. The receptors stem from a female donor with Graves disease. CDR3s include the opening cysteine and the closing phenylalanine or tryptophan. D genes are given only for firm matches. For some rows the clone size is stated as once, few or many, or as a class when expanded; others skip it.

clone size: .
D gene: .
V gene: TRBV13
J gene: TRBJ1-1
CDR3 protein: CAGSATQAWGRDTEAFF
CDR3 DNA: TGTGCCGGCAGCGCTACTCAAGCTTGGGGGAGGGATACTGAAGCTTTCTTT

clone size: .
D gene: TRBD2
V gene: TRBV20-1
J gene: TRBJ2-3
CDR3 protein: CSALLAGVTDTQYF
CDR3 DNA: TGCAGTGCCTTACTAGCGGGAGTTACAGATACGCAGTATTTT

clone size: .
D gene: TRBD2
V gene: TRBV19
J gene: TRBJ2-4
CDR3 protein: CASSMGLAAIAKNIQYF
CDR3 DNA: TGTGCCAGTAGTATGGGACTAGCGGCCATAGCCAAAAACATTCAGTACTTC

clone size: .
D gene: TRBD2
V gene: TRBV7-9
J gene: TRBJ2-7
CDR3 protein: CASSPREGQGYYEQYF
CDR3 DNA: TGTGCCAGCAGTCCTCGGGAGGGGCAGGGGTACTACGAGCAGTACTTC

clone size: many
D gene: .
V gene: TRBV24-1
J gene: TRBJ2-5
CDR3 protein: CATSVTVQETQYF
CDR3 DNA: TGTGCCACCAGTGTAACAGTTCAAGAGACCCAGTACTTC

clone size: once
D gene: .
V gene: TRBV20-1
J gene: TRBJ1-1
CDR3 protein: CSARLTARSTEAFF
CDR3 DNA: TGCAGTGCTAGACTGACAGCGCGGAGCACTGAAGCTTTCTTT

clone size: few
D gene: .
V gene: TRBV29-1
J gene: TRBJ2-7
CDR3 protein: CSAVEGRSEQYF
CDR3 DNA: TGCAGCGCAGTAGAGGGTCGGTCCGAGCAGTACTTC

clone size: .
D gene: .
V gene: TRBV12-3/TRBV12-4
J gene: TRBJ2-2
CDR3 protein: CASSSPWGELKNTGELFF
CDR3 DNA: TGTGCCAGCAGCTCCCCCTGGGGGGAATTAAAAAACACCGGGGAGCTGTTTTTT

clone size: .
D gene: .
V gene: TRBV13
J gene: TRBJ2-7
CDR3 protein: CASSRRYEQYF
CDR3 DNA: TGTGCCAGCAGCCGGCGCTACGAGCAGTACTTC

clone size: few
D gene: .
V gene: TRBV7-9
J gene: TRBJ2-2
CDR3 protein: CASSTGSDTGELFF
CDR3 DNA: TGTGCCAGCAGCACCGGGTCCGACACCGGGGAGCTGTTTTTT

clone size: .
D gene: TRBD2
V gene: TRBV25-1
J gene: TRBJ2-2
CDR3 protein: CASSESPSGRVTGELFF
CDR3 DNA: TGTGCCAGCAGTGAGTCGCCTAGCGGACGAGTCACCGGGGAGCTGTTTTTT

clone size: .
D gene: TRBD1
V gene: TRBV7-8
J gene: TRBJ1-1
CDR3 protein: CASSRLGTGDEAFF
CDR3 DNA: TGTGCCAGCAGCAGACTGGGGACAGGGGACGAAGCTTTCTTT

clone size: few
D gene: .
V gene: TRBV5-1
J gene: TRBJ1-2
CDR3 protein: CASSAGGRANYGYTF
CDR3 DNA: TGCGCCAGCAGCGCCGGTGGGAGAGCTAACTATGGCTACACCTTC

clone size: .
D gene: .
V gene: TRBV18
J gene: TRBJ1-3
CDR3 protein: CASSPSIRGGNTIYF
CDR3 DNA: TGTGCCAGCTCACCAAGCATCCGCGGGGGAAACACCATATATTTT

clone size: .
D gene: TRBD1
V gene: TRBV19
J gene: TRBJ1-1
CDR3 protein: CASNPIGTGFNTEAFF
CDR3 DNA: TGTGCCAGTAATCCAATCGGGACAGGGTTTAACACTGAAGCTTTCTTT

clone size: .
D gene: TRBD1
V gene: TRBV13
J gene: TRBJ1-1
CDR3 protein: CASSPGQGRYNEAFF
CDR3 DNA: TGTGCCAGCAGCCCTGGACAGGGGAGGTACAATGAAGCTTTCTTT

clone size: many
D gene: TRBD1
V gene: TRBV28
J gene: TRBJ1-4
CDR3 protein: CASSRQGATNEKLFF
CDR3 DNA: TGTGCCAGCAGCAGACAGGGGGCAACTAATGAAAAACTGTTTTTT

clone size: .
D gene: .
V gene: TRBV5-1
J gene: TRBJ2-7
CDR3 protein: CANSPEAGSYEQYF
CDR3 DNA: TGCGCCAACAGCCCGGAGGCAGGCTCCTACGAGCAGTACTTC

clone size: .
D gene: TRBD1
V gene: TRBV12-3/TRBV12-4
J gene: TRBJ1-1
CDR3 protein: CASSSPGDRGRRAFF
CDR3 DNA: TGTGCCAGCAGTTCGCCCGGGGACAGGGGGCGCCGCGCTTTCTTT

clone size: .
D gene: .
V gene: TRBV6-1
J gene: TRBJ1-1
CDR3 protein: CASRTWGGKTPEAFF
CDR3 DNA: TGTGCCAGCAGGACCTGGGGGGGAAAAACCCCGGAAGCTTTCTTT

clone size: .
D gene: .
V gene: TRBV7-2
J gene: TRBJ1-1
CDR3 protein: CASSKILQGNTEAFF
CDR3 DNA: TGTGCCAGCAGCAAGATACTGCAGGGTAACACTGAAGCTTTCTTT

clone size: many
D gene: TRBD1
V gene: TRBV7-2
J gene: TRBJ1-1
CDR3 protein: CASRSTGANTEAFF
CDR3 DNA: TGTGCCAGCAGATCGACAGGGGCGAACACTGAAGCTTTCTTT

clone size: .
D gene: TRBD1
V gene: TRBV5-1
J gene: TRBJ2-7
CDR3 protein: CASGPGTAYEQYF
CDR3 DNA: TGCGCCAGCGGGCCAGGGACAGCCTACGAGCAGTACTTC

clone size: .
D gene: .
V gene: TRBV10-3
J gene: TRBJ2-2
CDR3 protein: CAISNLGTIGAGELFF
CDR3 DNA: TGTGCCATCAGCAATCTCGGGACGATTGGGGCCGGGGAGCTGTTTTTT

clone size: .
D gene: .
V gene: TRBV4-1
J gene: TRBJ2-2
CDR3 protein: CASSQAGVANTGELFF
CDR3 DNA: TGCGCCAGCAGCCAAGCAGGGGTCGCGAACACCGGGGAGCTGTTTTTT

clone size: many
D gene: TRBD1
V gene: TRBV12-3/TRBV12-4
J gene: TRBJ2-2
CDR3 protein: CASSFDRAGNTGELFF
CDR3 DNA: TGTGCCAGCAGTTTCGACAGGGCCGGGAACACCGGGGAGCTGTTTTTT

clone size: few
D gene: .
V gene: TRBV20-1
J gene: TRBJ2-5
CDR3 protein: CSARAETQYF
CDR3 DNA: TGCAGTGCTAGGGCGGAGACCCAGTACTTC

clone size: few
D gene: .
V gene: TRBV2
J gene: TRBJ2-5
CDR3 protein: CASEGEETQYF
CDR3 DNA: TGTGCCAGCGAAGGAGAAGAGACCCAGTACTTC

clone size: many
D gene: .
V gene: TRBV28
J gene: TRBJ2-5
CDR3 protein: CASIGGGIETQYF
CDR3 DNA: TGTGCCAGCATTGGTGGGGGTATAGAGACCCAGTACTTC

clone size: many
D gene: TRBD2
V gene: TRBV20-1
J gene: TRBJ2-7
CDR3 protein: CSAWTSRLGPFHEQYF
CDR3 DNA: TGCAGTGCTTGGACTAGCCGACTTGGACCTTTCCACGAGCAGTACTTC

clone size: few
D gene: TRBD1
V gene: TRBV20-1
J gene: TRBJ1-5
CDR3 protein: CSANLGQGVVGNQPQHF
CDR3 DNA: TGCAGTGCGAACTTGGGACAGGGGGTCGTTGGCAATCAGCCCCAGCATTTT

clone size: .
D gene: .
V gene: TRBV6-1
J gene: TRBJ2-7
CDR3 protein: CASRPRGSSYEQYF
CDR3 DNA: TGTGCCAGCAGGCCTCGGGGAAGCTCCTACGAGCAGTACTTC

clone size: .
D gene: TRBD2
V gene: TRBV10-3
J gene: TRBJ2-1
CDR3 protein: CAISEPGLAEQFF
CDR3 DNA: TGTGCCATCAGTGAACCGGGACTAGCGGAGCAGTTCTTC

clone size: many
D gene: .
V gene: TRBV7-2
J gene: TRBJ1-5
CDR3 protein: CASSRTLFLPQHF
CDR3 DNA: TGTGCCAGCAGCCGAACACTGTTCTTGCCCCAGCATTTT

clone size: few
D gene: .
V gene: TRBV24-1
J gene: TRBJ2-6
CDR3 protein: CATSEKSSSGANVLTF
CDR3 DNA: TGTGCCACCAGTGAGAAGTCTAGTTCTGGGGCCAACGTCCTGACTTTC

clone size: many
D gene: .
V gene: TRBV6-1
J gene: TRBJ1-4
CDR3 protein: CASSISEGKYEKLFF
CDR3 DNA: TGTGCCAGCAGCATATCGGAGGGGAAGTACGAAAAACTGTTTTTT

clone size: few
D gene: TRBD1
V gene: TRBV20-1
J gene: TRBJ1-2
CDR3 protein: CSARPKGQVENYGYTF
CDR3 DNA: TGCAGTGCTAGACCCAAAGGACAGGTTGAAAACTATGGCTACACCTTC

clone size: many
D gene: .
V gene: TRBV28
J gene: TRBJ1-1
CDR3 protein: CASNAGGNLNTEAFF
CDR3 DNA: TGTGCCAGCAACGCGGGAGGGAACTTGAACACTGAAGCTTTCTTT

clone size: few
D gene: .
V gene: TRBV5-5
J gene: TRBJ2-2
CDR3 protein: CASSPQTLLSGELFF
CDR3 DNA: TGTGCCAGCAGTCCCCAAACCCTACTATCCGGGGAGCTGTTTTTT

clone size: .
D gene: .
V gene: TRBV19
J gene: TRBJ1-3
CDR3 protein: CASSPAAGDTIYF
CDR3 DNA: TGTGCCAGTAGCCCGGCGGCCGGTGACACCATATATTTT

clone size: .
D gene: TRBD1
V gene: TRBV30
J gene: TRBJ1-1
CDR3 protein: CAWSRDRDTEAFF
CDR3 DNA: TGTGCCTGGAGTCGGGACAGGGACACTGAAGCTTTCTTT

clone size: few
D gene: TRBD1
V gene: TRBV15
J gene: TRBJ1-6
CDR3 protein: CATSRKQGANSPLHF
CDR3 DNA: TGTGCCACCAGCAGAAAGCAGGGGGCCAATTCACCCCTCCACTTT

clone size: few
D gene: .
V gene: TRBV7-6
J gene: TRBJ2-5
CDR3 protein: CAGSRQAQETQYF
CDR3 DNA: TGTGCCGGCAGCAGACAGGCACAAGAGACCCAGTACTTC

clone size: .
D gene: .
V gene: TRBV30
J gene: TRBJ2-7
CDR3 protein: CAWTLATGEQYF
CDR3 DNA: TGTGCCTGGACACTAGCAACGGGCGAGCAGTACTTC

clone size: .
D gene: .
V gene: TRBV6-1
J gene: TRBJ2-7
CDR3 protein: CASSPTNEQYF
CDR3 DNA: TGTGCCAGCAGTCCAACAAACGAGCAGTACTTC

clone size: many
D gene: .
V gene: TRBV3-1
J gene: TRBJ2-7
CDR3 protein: CASSQGRGYEQYF
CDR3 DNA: TGTGCCAGCAGCCAAGGGAGGGGATACGAGCAGTACTTC

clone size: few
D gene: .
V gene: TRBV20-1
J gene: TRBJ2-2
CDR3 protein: CSARPGRDTGELFF
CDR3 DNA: TGCAGTGCTAGGCCCGGACGGGACACCGGGGAGCTGTTTTTT

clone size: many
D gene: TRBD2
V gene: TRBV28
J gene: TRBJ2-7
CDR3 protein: CASSLQGAGGKSEQYF
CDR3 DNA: TGTGCCAGCAGTTTACAGGGAGCGGGAGGAAAAAGCGAGCAGTACTTC

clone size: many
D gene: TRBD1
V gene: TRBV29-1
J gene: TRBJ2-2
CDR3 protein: CSVNLQGGNTGELFF
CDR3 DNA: TGCAGCGTTAATTTACAGGGGGGGAACACCGGGGAGCTGTTTTTT

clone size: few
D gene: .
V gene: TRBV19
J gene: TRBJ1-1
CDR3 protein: CASSIDGDTEAFF
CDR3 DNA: TGTGCCAGTAGTATTGACGGGGACACTGAAGCTTTCTTT

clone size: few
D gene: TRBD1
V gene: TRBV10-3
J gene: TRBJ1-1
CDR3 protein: CASQGTGDTEAFF
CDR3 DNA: TGTGCCTCCCAGGGGACAGGGGACACTGAAGCTTTCTTT

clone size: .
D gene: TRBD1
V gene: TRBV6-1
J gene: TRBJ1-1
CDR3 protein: CASSRTGVENTEAFF
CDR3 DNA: TGTGCCAGCAGCAGGACAGGGGTTGAGAACACTGAAGCTTTCTTT

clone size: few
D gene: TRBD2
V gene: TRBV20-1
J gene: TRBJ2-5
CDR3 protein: CSARRRTSEYQETQYF
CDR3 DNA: TGCAGTGCTAGGCGCAGGACTAGCGAGTACCAAGAGACCCAGTACTTC

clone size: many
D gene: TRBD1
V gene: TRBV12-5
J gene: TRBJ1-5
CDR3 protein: CASGLCGTGFSNQPQHF
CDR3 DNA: TGTGCTAGTGGTTTGTGCGGGACAGGGTTTAGCAATCAGCCCCAGCATTTT

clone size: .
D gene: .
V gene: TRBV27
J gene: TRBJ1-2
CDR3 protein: CASSLFGTDHGYTF
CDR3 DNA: TGTGCCAGCAGTTTATTTGGGACGGATCATGGCTACACCTTC

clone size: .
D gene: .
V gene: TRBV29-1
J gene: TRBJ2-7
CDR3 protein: CSVEDRVSSYEQYF
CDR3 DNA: TGCAGCGTTGAAGATAGGGTCAGCTCCTACGAGCAGTACTTC

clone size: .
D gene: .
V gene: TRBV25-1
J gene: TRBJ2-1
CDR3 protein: CASSEGAYSYNEQFF
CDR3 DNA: TGTGCCAGCAGTGAAGGGGCGTACTCCTACAATGAGCAGTTCTTC

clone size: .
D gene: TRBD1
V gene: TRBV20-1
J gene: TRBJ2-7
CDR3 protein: CSARGGQGRYEQYF
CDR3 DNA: TGCAGTGCTAGAGGGGGACAGGGGCGGTACGAGCAGTACTTC

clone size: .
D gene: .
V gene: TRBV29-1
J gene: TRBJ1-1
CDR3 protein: CSSGGRGRRDTEAFF
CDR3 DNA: TGCAGCTCGGGGGGAAGGGGCCGCCGGGACACTGAAGCTTTCTTT